These 26 T cell receptor beta chains originate from one sample sequenced in a study of T cell changes during pregnancy in multiple sclerosis. The method was immunoSEQ multiplex PCR; TCRdb's version includes in-frame clones alone and lacks a portion of them. The data hold about 70,000 clones, with 80% to 95% observed a single time. Source: CD4+ T cells from peripheral blood mononuclear cells, taken after pregnancy. These receptor sequences come from a female donor with multiple sclerosis, enrolled in a pregnancy study.

The chain has TRBV27 and TRBJ2-3; perhaps TRBD2 as D (5 bases). The CDR3 sequence is 15 residues long. V was trimmed by 3 bases and J by 0 bases, leaving 10 bases between them. From germline, CDR1 is MNHEY and CDR2 SMNVEV (reference sequence). CDR3 in amino acids: CASSFSVTSTDTQYF. The CDR3 nucleotides read TGTGCCAGCAGTTTTAGCGTTACTAGCACAGATACGCAGTATTTT.

The DNA of the CDR3 is TGCGCCAGCAGCCAAAGGGGTACGAGCAATCAGCCCCAGCATTTT. It codes for CASSQRGTSNQPQHF. The V and J genes are TRBV4-1 and TRBJ1-5, with D perhaps TRBD1 (5 bases). The ends were cut back, 2 bases at V and 1 base at J, with 9 bases in the middle. The CDR3 runs to 15 residues. Germline V gene data show CDR1 as MGHRA and CDR2 as YSYEKL.

The chain's CDR3 is CASSLGTRGLTDTQYF. CDR3 coding DNA: TGCGCCAGCAGCCTAGGCACGAGGGGGCTCACAGATACGCAGTATTTT. V and J are TRBV5-1 and TRBJ2-3, with 7 bases lining up with TRBD1. Germline CDR1 SGHRS, CDR2 YFSETQ. J lost 2 bases, V lost 4 bases, and 10 bases had no gene match. The CDR3 contains 16 residues.

J is TRBJ1-5 and V is TRBV5-5; 8 bases fit TRBD1. Trimming cost V 5 bases and J 1 base; bases outside gene matches: 5. Germline lookup yields CDR1 SGHKS and CDR2 YYEKEE (reference sequence). This CDR3 region has 15 residues. CDR3 sequence reads: CASSQTGVSNQPQHF. The CDR3 nucleotides are TGTGCCAGCAGTCAGACAGGGGTGAGCAATCAGCCCCAGCATTTT. The full variable domain, with the rest looked up from reference TRBV5-5 and TRBJ1-5, is DAGVTQSPTHLIKTRGQQVTLRCSPISGHKSVSWYQQVLGQGPQFIFQYYEKEERGRGNFPDRFSARQFPNYSSELNVNALLLGDSALYLCASSQTGVSNQPQHFGDGTRLSIL.

This chain uses TRBV5-6 with TRBJ2-7; 9 bases are shared with TRBD2. J lost 4 bases, V lost 5 bases, and 10 bases had no gene match. The length of the CDR3 is 15 residues. Germline V gene data show CDR1 as SGHDT and CDR2 as YYEEEE. In nucleotides, the CDR3 is TGTGCCAGCAGTCCCGGGCCTAGCGGGACTTACGAGCAGTACTTC. Its protein product is CASSPGPSGTYEQYF.

The chain employs TRBV10-1 and TRBJ2-7; TRBD1 matches 8 bases. V shed 3 bases, J shed 0 bases, and the junction held 7 bases outside the gene matches. The length of the CDR3 is 16 residues. CDR1 and CDR2 (germline): WNHNN, SYGVQD (reference sequence). This CDR3 is CASSDRYRGDSYEQYF. The CDR3 DNA reads as TGCGCCAGCAGTGACCGGTACAGGGGGGACTCCTACGAGCAGTACTTC.

The CDR3 loop is CATRRDRGNTEAFF. The CDR3 DNA is TGTGCCACCCGAAGGGACAGGGGGAACACTGAAGCTTTCTTT. The chain is built from TRBV19 and TRBJ1-1; 10 nucleotides agree with TRBD1. This CDR3 contains 14 residues. The germline V gene has CDR1 LNHDA and CDR2 SQIVND (reference sequence). Losses at the gene ends were 10 bases for V and 1 base for J; bases not matched to a gene: 6. The full variable domain, its missing parts supplied by reference TRBV19 and TRBJ1-1, is DGGITQSPKYLFRKEGQNVTLSCEQNLNHDAMYWYRQDPGQGLRLIYYSQIVNDFQKGDIAEGYSVSREKKESFPLTVTSAQKNPTAFYLCATRRDRGNTEAFFGQGTRLTVV.

The chain couples TRBV30 to TRBJ1-1; D perhaps matches TRBD1 (5 bases). The CDR3 extends over 13 amino acids. The V end lost 3 bases, the J end lost 4 bases, and 12 bases lay between the germline ends. Germline CDR1 is GTSNPN and CDR2 is SVGIG (reference sequence). The CDR3, as DNA: TGTGCCTGGAGGCCCCGGGGGACCACTGAAGCTTTCTTT. It translates to CAWRPRGTTEAFF.

This clone appeared a single time. The rearrangement joins TRBV19 to TRBJ2-2; 7 nucleotides agree with TRBD1. Germline V lookup: CDR1 LNHDA, CDR2 SQIVND (reference sequence). This CDR3 comprises 17 residues. Trimming took 3 bases from V and 0 from J; bases not matched to a gene: 7. CDR3 sequence reads: CASSMALQGANTGELFF. The CDR3 DNA reads as TGTGCCAGTAGTATGGCCCTTCAGGGGGCGAACACCGGGGAGCTGTTTTTT.

This sequence joins TRBV5-5 and TRBJ2-7, with D tentatively TRBD2 (5 bases). The germline gives CDR1 SGHKS, CDR2 YYEKEE (reference sequence). The V end lost 0 bases, the J end lost 3 bases, and 10 bases lay between the germline ends. This CDR3 has 14 amino acids. As DNA, the CDR3 is TGTGCCAGCAGCTTGGCTGGGAGAGACTACGAGCAGTACTTC. It translates to CASSLAGRDYEQYF.

The chain carries TRBV30 and TRBJ2-2; D remains unclear. The V end was cut by 4 bases, the J end by 6 bases, with 12 bases between. The CDR3 extends over 13 amino acids. Germline-derived CDR1 and CDR2 are GTSNPN and SVGIG (reference sequence). In DNA, the CDR3 is TGTGCCTGGAAAAGGAGTTCCGCCGGGGAGCTGTTTTTT. This translates into CAWKRSSAGELFF.

The gene calls are TRBV6-1 and TRBJ2-5; D may be TRBD1 (7 bases). V was clipped by 3 bases and J by 0 bases, with 14 bases between them. Germline CDR1 is MNHNS and CDR2 is SASEGT. The CDR3 runs 16 residues. This CDR3 reads CASSDGGQLYQETQYF. The CDR3, as DNA: TGTGCCAGCAGTGACGGGGGACAGCTGTACCAAGAGACCCAGTACTTC.

The gene calls are TRBV6-5 and TRBJ2-2, with a possible D match to TRBD1 (6 bases). Germline CDR1 reads MNHEY; CDR2 reads SVGAGI. This CDR3 has 15 amino acids. The V end was cut by 6 bases, the J end by 0 bases, with 11 bases between. The CDR3 protein is CASRTDRANTGELFF. The CDR3 DNA reads as TGTGCCAGCAGAACGGACAGAGCGAACACCGGGGAGCTGTTTTTT.

This clone was picked up one time. The CDR3 sequence is CASSEGDEQYF. CDR3 nucleotide sequence: TGTGCCAGCAGCGAGGGGGACGAGCAGTACTTC. V and J are TRBV9 and TRBJ2-7; a weak D match, TRBD1 (6 bases). The germline V gene encodes CDR1 SGDLS and CDR2 YYNGEE. Between the trimmed V and J ends, which lost 3 bases and 5 bases, there was a span of 6 bases. CDR3 length: 11 residues.

This clone was seen more than once but under ten times. The rearrangement links TRBV6-1 to TRBJ2-1, with TRBD2 identical over 9 bases. V was pared by 1 base and J by 6 bases, with 10 bases of the junction left unmatched. The germline V gene has CDR1 MNHNS and CDR2 SASEGT. The CDR3 sequence is 17 residues long. CDR3 sequence: CASSEDSGSHPANEQFF. The CDR3 DNA reads as TGTGCCAGCAGTGAAGATAGCGGGAGCCACCCAGCCAATGAGCAGTTCTTC.

The chain links TRBV30 to TRBJ1-2; 7 bases match TRBD1. Germline CDR1 is GTSNPN and CDR2 is SVGIG (reference sequence). With 4 bases clipped from V and 4 bases from J, the junction kept 6 bases outside the gene matches. The CDR3 has 13 residues. CDR3 DNA sequence: TGTGCCTGGACGGAACAGGGGATCTATGGCTACACCTTC. Translated: CAWTEQGIYGYTF. The complete variable domain, with remaining parts taken from reference TRBV30 and TRBJ1-2, reads SQTIHQWPATLVQPVGSPLSLECTVEGTSNPNLYWYRQAAGRGLQLLFYSVGIGQISSEVPQNLSASRPQDRQFILSSKKLLLSDSGFYLCAWTEQGIYGYTFGSGTRLTVV.

The V gene is TRBV4-2, the J gene TRBJ2-3, with unresolved D. The germline CDR1 and CDR2 sequences are LGHNA and YNFKEQ. V was clipped by 4 bases and J by 2 bases, with 13 bases between them. The CDR3 runs to 15 residues. CDR3 sequence reads: CASSPTRWATDTQYF. The CDR3 region has the DNA TGTGCCAGCAGCCCTACAAGGTGGGCCACAGATACGCAGTATTTT.

The genes are TRBV5-1 and TRBJ2-7; tentative D call: TRBD2 (5 bases). CDR1 is SGHRS and CDR2 is YFSETQ in the germline V gene. V was clipped by 1 base and J by 3 bases, with 23 bases between them. This CDR3 spans 18 amino acids. This CDR3 is CASSLRFGGRIGNYEQYF. In DNA form, the CDR3 reads TGCGCCAGCAGCTTGAGGTTCGGCGGGCGCATCGGAAACTACGAGCAGTACTTC.

The chain joins TRBV19 to TRBJ2-2; TRBD2 might be the D (5 bases). CDR1 and CDR2 (germline): LNHDA, SQIVND (reference sequence). There are 13 residues in the CDR3. The V end was cut by 2 bases, the J end by 6 bases, with 7 bases between. CDR3 amino acids: CASSISDSGELFF. The CDR3 DNA sequence: TGTGCCAGTAGTATATCGGACTCCGGGGAGCTGTTTTTT.

Turning to this clone: One junction end disagrees with the germline gene, perhaps due to a read error. The chain combines TRBV5-1 with TRBJ1-1; D might be TRBD1 (5 bases). The CDR3 has 14 amino acids. Germline V gene sequence: CDR1 SGHRS, CDR2 YFSETQ. CDR3 bases: TGCGCCAGCAGTTTGGCTGGGGCGGCCACTGAAGCTTTCTTT. Its protein is CASSLAGAATEAFF.

This sequence joins TRBV4-2 and TRBJ2-1, with 9 bases that match TRBD2. CDR1 is LGHNA and CDR2 is YNFKEQ in the germline V gene. This CDR3 is built from 16 residues. Unmatched junction bases numbered 6, after V lost 3 bases and J lost 3 bases. Written as DNA, the CDR3 is TGTGCCAGCAGCCACCTCCTAGCGGGGATCTACAATGAGCAGTTCTTC. It translates to CASSHLLAGIYNEQFF.

CDR3 nucleotides: TGTGCCAGCAGCTTTCTGGCGGGGGCCCGAAGCACAGATACGCAGTATTTT. Protein sequence: CASSFLAGARSTDTQYF. This chain links TRBV7-2 with TRBJ2-3; the D gene is possibly TRBD2 (7 bases). Germline V CDR1 and CDR2: SGHTA, FQGNSA. The ends were cut back, 3 bases at V and 0 bases at J, with 16 bases in the middle. The CDR3 is made up of 17 amino acids.

This clone is a singleton in its sample. The same CDR3 can be traced to other DNA sequences in this sample. The rearrangement links TRBV6-1 to TRBJ2-7, with a tentative D call TRBD2 (5 bases). The CDR3 sequence is 12 residues long. Germline CDR1 MNHNS, CDR2 SASEGT. Trimming cost V 1 base and J 6 bases, with 7 bases left between them. The chain's CDR3 is CASSEGGREQYF. The CDR3 DNA reads TGTGCCAGCAGTGAAGGCGGGCGCGAGCAGTACTTC.

The chain recombines TRBV15 with TRBJ1-2; the D gene is possibly TRBD1 (5 bases). Germline CDR1 LNHNV, CDR2 YYDKDF (reference sequence). V was clipped by 1 base and J by 1 base, with 7 bases between them. The CDR3 is 14 amino acids. The CDR3 DNA follows: TGTGCCACCAGCAGAGGGGGGGTTAACTATGGCTACACCTTC. Residues: CATSRGGVNYGYTF. The whole variable domain, filled in from reference TRBV15 and TRBJ1-2, reads DAMVIQNPRYQVTQFGKPVTLSCSQTLNHNVMYWYQQKSSQAPKLLFHYYDKDFNNEADTPDNFQSRRPNTSFCFLDIRSPGLGDTAMYLCATSRGGVNYGYTFGSGTRLTVV.

The rearrangement links TRBV6-1 to TRBJ2-1; the D is unclear. Germline CDR1 and CDR2: MNHNS and SASEGT. The CDR3 is made up of 13 amino acids. Trimming pared 9 bases from V and 1 base from J, leaving 10 bases between. The CDR3 is CASTSESYNEQFF. The CDR3 DNA reads TGTGCCAGTACAAGCGAGTCCTACAATGAGCAGTTCTTC.

The J gene is TRBJ2-5, the V gene TRBV15, with 9 bases aligning to TRBD2. The V gene end was trimmed by 0 bases and the J gene end by 1 base; junction bases not matched to a gene: 3. CDR3 length: 16 amino acids. Germline loops: CDR1 LNHNV, CDR2 YYDKDF (reference sequence). The DNA of the CDR3 is TGTGCCACCAGCAGAGAGGGCGGGAGGGCCCAAGAGACCCAGTACTTC. Translated: CATSREGGRAQETQYF.